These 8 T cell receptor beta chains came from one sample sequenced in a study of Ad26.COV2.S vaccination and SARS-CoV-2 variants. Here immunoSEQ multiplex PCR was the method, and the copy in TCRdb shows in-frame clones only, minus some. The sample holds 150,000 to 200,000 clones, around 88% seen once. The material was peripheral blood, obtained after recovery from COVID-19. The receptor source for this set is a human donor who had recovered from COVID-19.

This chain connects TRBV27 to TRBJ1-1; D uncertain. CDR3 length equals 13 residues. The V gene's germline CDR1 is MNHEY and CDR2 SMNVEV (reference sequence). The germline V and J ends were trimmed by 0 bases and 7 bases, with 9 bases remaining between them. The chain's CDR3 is CASSLSPVHEAFF. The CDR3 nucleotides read TGTGCCAGCAGTTTATCCCCTGTCCATGAAGCTTTCTTT.

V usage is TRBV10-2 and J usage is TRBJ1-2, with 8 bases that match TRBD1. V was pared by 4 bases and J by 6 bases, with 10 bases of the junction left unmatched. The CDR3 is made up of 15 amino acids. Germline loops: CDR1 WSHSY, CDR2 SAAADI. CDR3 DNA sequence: TGCGCCAGCAGTGGGTCGAACAGGGGGAAGGATGGCTACACCTTC. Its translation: CASSGSNRGKDGYTF.

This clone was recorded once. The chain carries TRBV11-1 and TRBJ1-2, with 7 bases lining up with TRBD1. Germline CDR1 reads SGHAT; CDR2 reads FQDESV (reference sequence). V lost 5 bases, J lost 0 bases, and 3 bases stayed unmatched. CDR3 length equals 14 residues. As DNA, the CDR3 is TGTGCCAGCAGCCGACAGGGAACTAACTATGGCTACACCTTC. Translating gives CASSRQGTNYGYTF.

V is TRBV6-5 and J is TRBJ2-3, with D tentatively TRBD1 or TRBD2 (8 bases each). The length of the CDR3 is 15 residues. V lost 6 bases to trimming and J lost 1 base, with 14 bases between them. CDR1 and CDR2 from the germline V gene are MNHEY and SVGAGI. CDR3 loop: CASRAGGQGTDTQYF. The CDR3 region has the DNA TGTGCCAGCAGGGCGGGGGGACAGGGCACAGATACGCAGTATTTT.

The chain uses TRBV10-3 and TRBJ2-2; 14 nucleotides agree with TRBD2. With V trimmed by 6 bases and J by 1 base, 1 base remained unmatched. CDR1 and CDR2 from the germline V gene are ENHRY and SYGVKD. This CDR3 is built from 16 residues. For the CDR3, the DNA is TGTGCCATCAGCGGGACTAGCGGGAGGAACACCGGGGAGCTGTTTTTT. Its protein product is CAISGTSGRNTGELFF.

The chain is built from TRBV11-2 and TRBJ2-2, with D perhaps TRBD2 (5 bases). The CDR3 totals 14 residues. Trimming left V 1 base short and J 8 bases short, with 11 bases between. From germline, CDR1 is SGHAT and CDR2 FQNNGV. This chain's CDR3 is CASSLGPGRGELFF. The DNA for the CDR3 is TGTGCCAGCAGCTTAGGTCCGGGAAGGGGGGAGCTGTTTTTT.

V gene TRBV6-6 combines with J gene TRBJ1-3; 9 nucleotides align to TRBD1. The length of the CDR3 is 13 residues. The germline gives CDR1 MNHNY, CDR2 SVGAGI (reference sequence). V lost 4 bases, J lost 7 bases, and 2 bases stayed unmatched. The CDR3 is CASSLQGANTIYF. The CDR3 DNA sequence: TGTGCCAGCAGTTTACAGGGGGCGAACACCATATATTTT.

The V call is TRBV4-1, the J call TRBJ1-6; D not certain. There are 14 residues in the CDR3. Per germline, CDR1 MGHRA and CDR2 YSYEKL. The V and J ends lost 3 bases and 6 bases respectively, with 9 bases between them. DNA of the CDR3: TGCGCCAGCAGCCAGCAAGGGAGTAATTCACCCCTCCACTTT. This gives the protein CASSQQGSNSPLHF.